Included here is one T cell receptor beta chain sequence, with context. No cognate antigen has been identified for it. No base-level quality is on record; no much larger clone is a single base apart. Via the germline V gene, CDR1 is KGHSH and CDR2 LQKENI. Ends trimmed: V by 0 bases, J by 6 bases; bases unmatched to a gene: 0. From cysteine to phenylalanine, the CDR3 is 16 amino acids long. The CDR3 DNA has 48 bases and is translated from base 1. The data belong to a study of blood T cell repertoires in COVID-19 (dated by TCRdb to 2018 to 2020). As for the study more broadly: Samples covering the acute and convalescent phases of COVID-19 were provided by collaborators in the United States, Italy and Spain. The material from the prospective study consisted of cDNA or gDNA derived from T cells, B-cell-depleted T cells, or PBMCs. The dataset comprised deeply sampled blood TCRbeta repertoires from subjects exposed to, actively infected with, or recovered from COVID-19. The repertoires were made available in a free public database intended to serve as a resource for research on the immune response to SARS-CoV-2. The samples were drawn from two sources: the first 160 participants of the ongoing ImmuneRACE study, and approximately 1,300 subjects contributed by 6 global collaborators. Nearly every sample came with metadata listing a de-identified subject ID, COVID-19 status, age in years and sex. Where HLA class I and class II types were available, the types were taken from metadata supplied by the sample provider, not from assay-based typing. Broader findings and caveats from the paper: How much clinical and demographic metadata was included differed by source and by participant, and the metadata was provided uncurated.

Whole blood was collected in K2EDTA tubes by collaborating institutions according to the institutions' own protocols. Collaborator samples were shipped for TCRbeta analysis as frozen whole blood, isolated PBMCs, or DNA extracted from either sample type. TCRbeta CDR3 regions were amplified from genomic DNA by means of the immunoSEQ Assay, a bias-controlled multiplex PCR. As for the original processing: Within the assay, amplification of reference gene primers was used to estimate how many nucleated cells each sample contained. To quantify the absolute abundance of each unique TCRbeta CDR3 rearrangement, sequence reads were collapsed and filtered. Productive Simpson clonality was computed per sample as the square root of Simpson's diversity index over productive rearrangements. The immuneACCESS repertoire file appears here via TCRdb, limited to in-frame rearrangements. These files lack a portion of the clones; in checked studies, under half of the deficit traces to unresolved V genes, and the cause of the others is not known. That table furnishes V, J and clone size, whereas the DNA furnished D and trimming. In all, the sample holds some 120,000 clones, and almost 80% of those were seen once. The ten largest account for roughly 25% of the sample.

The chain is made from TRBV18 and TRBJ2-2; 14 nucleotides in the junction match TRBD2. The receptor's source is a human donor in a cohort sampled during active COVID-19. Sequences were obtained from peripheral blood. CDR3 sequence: CASSPPGLAGAGELFF. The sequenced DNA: TGTGCCAGCTCACCACCGGGACTAGCGGGAGCCGGGGAGCTGTTTTTT.